Each of the 7 T cell receptor beta chains below was sequenced from the same sample in a study of T cell changes during pregnancy in multiple sclerosis. The assay was immunoSEQ multiplex PCR, and TCRdb's table has in-frame clones only and misses some. The sample comprises tens of thousands of clones, about 91% of which are singletons, and over 1% rests with the top ten. Sequencing used peripheral blood, obtained after pregnancy. These receptors all stem from a female donor in good health, enrolled as a control in a pregnancy study.

Here the CDR3 DNA reads TGCGCCAGCAGCTCCGGGACTAGCGGGGAAGGAGATACGCAGTATTTT. Residues: CASSSGTSGEGDTQYF. The rearrangement joins TRBV5-1 to TRBJ2-3; 13 positions agree with TRBD2. This CDR3 has 16 amino acids. In germline, CDR1 is SGHRS, CDR2 YFSETQ. V shed 3 bases and J 5 bases; nucleotides not matched to a gene: 6.

This chain uses TRBV6-6 with TRBJ1-1; D is undetermined. Between the trimmed V and J ends, which lost 0 bases and 1 base, there was a span of 9 bases. The CDR3 sequence is 15 residues long. The V gene's germline CDR1 is MNHNY and CDR2 SVGAGI (reference sequence). The CDR3: CASSYSRESNTEAFF. Here the CDR3 DNA reads TGTGCCAGCAGTTACTCGCGGGAGTCGAACACTGAAGCTTTCTTT.

The chain joins TRBV6-6 to TRBJ1-6, with 9 bases aligning to TRBD1. The CDR3 contains 14 residues. Germline V gene sequence: CDR1 MNHNY, CDR2 SVGAGI (reference sequence). After removal of 6 bases from V and 9 bases from J, the junction contained 6 bases not matched to a gene. The CDR3 DNA follows: TGTGCCAGCAGACCCGGGACAGGGCGTTCACCCCTCCACTTT. Its translation: CASRPGTGRSPLHF.

V usage is TRBV11-2 and J usage is TRBJ1-5; a possible D gene is TRBD1 (5 bases). The CDR3 runs 14 residues. The ends were cut back, 5 bases at V and 0 bases at J, with 8 bases in the middle. Germline CDR1 is SGHAT and CDR2 is FQNNGV. The CDR3 region is CASSPGHSNQPQHF. CDR3 nucleotide sequence: TGTGCCAGCAGCCCAGGGCATAGCAATCAGCCCCAGCATTTT. Full variable domain (remainder filled in from reference TRBV11-2 and TRBJ1-5): EAGVAQSPRYKIIEKRQSVAFWCNPISGHATLYWYQQILGQGPKLLIQFQNNGVVDDSQLPKDRFSAERLKGVDSTLKIQPAKLEDSAVYLCASSPGHSNQPQHFGDGTRLSIL.

The chain recombines TRBV4-2 with TRBJ2-1; 9 nucleotides match TRBD2. Germline V CDR1 and CDR2: LGHNA, YNFKEQ. The CDR3 consists of 16 residues. J was trimmed by 4 bases and V by 2 bases; bases with no gene match: 6. CDR3 sequence reads: CASSQLAGGEYNEQFF. The CDR3 nucleotides are TGTGCCAGCAGCCAACTCGCGGGGGGGGAGTACAATGAGCAGTTCTTC.

This clone has a single count. The chain combines TRBV18 with TRBJ1-3; TRBD1 aligns across 11 bases. This CDR3 has 15 residues. The V gene end was trimmed by 6 bases and the J gene end by 4 bases; junction bases not matched to a gene: 5. Germline lookup yields CDR1 KGHSH and CDR2 LQKENI. The CDR3 DNA sequence: TGTGCCAGCTCGCCGGGACAGGGGGACGGAAACACCATATATTTT. Amino acids: CASSPGQGDGNTIYF.

CDR3 region: CASSLGWEGGTTDTQYF. DNA for the CDR3: TGTGCCAGCAGCTTAGGCTGGGAGGGGGGGACGACAGATACGCAGTATTTT. This sequence joins TRBV13 and TRBJ2-3; D perhaps matches TRBD2 (7 bases). Germline V gene sequence: CDR1 PRHDT, CDR2 FYEKMQ (reference sequence). V was clipped by 0 bases and J by 3 bases, with 16 bases between them. The CDR3 covers 17 residues.